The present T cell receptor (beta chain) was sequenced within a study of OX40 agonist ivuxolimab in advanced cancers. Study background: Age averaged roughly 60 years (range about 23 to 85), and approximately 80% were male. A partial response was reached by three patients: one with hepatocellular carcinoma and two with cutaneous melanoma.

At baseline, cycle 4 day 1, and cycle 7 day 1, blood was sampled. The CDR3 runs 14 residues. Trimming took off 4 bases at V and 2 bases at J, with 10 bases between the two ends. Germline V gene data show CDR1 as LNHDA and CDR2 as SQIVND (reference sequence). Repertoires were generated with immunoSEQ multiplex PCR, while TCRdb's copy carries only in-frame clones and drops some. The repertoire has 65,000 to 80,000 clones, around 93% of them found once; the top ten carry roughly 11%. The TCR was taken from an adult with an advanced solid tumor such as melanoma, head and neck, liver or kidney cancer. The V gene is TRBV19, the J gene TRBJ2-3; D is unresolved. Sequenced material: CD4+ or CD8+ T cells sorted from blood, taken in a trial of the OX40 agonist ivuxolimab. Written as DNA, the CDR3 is TGTGCCAGTAGTAAACCCTGGGACACAGATACGCAGTATTTT. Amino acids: CASSKPWDTDTQYF.